This TCR beta chain was sequenced during a study of cytomegalovirus exposure and HLA in healthy donors. Study-level information: Earlier results showed approximately 110 million unique TCR beta sequences derived from roughly 190 million T cells.

Vbeta (60) and Jbeta (13) primers were used in the PCR. The data were produced by immunoSEQ multiplex PCR, yet TCRdb's version contains in-frame clones alone and is incomplete. The data include tens of thousands of clones; the top ten clones carry 9% to 15%. Study findings and constraints: Presence/absence analysis assumed near-uniform sequencing depth across donors.

A word on this clone: Its antigen is undetermined.

Sequenced material: PBMCs. The source is a woman aged 25 to 39 in good health and CMV-seropositive.

For the CDR3, the DNA is TGTGCCAGCAGGTTTAGCGTCTCCTCCTACAATGAGCAGTTCTTC. Translating it yields CASRFSVSSYNEQFF. This chain joins TRBV5-4 and TRBJ2-1, with D possibly matching TRBD2 (5 bases). V was cut by 5 bases and J by 0 bases, with 12 bases left in between. This CDR3 has 15 residues. Germline assignment: CDR1 SGHNT and CDR2 YYREEE (reference sequence).